These 2 T cell receptor beta chains came from one sample sequenced in a study of blood T cells in healthy people across ages (dated by TCRdb to 2015 to 2017). Library method: 5' RACE. Sequenced on an Illumina HiSeq 2500. A second 7 to 11 cycle PCR used a sample-barcoded 5' primer and a J-beta primer mix. The public reads were reprocessed in TCRdb via fastp at Q25 and MiXCR, keeping in-frame beta chains. When rows share a CDR3 protein, they turn into one entry using the most common DNA and genes. The sample has about 840,000 distinct CDR3 sequences on record, 29% of them singletons. The ten largest clones capture roughly 10% of the sample. Another study also made use of these data, one on T cells of mothers and their children.

Sequencing was carried out using blood. These receptors were taken from a woman in her 40s in good health.

The chain employs TRBV14 and TRBJ1-5, with D tentatively TRBD1 (5 bases). The CDR3 is 13 residues long. The germline V gene has CDR1 SGHDN and CDR2 FVKESK. V was trimmed by 1 base and J by 9 bases, leaving 10 bases between them. This CDR3 reads CASSQVPGAPQHF. For the CDR3, the DNA is TGTGCCAGCAGCCAAGTTCCCGGGGCGCCCCAGCATTTT.

This clonotype came up many times. Germline and junction disagree at one end, which may indicate a read error. The CDR3 here is CASSLFGGSSYNEQFF. Here the CDR3 DNA reads TGTGCTAGCAGCTTGTTTGGCGGGAGCTCCTACAATGAGCAGTTCTTC. This chain links TRBV7-7 with TRBJ2-1; 7 bases are shared with TRBD2. The germline gives CDR1 SSHAT, CDR2 FNYEAQ (reference sequence). The CDR3 is made up of 16 amino acids.